This T cell receptor (beta chain) was sequenced during a study of T-cell reconstitution after alpha-beta-depleted transplantation in children. CDR1 DFQATT and CDR2 SNEGSKA come from the germline V gene (reference sequence). Germline trimming cut 6 bases from V and 6 bases from J; bases unmatched to any gene: 11. The CDR3 length is 14 residues. Preparation of the TCRbeta library involved a method that used unique molecular identifiers. TCRdb called the PCR reads again in MiXCR, with one record for every CDR3 protein. The sample yields 150,000 to 250,000 distinct CDR3 sequences, approximately 15% seen once. This clonotype occurred many times.

This material consisted of PBMCs from the stem cell graft donor, taken from the stem cell graft. The rearrangement uses TRBV20-1 and TRBJ2-1; the match to TRBD2 covers 7 bases. The source is a human donor who donated a stem cell graft to a child with acute lymphoblastic leukemia. The CDR3 DNA reads TGCAGTGCCCCCGCAAGCGGGATCTTCAATGAGCAGTTCTTC. As protein: CSAPASGIFNEQFF.